This T cell receptor beta chain was profiled in a study of CD8 T cells in Susac syndrome. The study, taken as a whole, reports: Peak Susac CD8+ clonal expansion occurred in TEMRA cells and active patients. Susac-specific public clones in total CD8+ repertoires numbered sixteen; in CD8+ TEMRA repertoires, they numbered roughly 5.

RNA, at about 0.45 to 1 ug, was reverse transcribed with random hexamers. TCRdb analysed the immunoSEQ multiplex PCR reads with MiXCR anew, one entry per CDR3 protein. This sample yields 75,000 to 100,000 distinct CDR3 sequences, of which 90% to 95% are seen a single time; approximately 0.94% belongs to the top ten. Concerning this clonotype itself: Its target is unknown.

The CDR3 sequence is 13 residues long. CDR1 SEHNR and CDR2 FQNEAQ come from the germline V gene (reference sequence). Trimming stripped 5 bases from V and 2 bases from J, with 10 bases between. TEMRA cells were FACS-enriched, and CD8+ and CD4+ T cells were isolated negatively. The chain employs TRBV7-9 and TRBJ2-7; D gene unclear. The material sequenced was CD8+ T cells from PBMCs. This sequence originates from a human donor with Susac syndrome. In nucleotides, the CDR3 is TGTGCCAGCAGCCCAGACACCGCCTACGAGCAGTACTTC. This sequence encodes CASSPDTAYEQYF.